Presented here are 22 T cell receptor beta chains from one specimen sequenced in a study of OX40 agonist ivuxolimab in advanced cancers. The data were produced by immunoSEQ multiplex PCR, yet TCRdb's version contains in-frame clones alone and is incomplete. Of about 20,000 clones in the sample, approximately 86% were seen once. The sequencing used CD4+ or CD8+ T cells sorted from blood, collected in a trial of the OX40 agonist ivuxolimab. The origin of the receptors is an adult with an advanced solid tumor such as melanoma, head and neck, liver or kidney cancer.

This clone was counted once. The CDR3 DNA reads as TGTGCCAGCAGCCAAGAGACAGGGACGAGCTCCTACGAGCAGTACTTC. Protein sequence: CASSQETGTSSYEQYF. V and J are TRBV4-2 and TRBJ2-7; 7 bases are a match to TRBD1. The CDR3 runs to 16 residues. The germline V gene has CDR1 LGHNA and CDR2 YNFKEQ. V lost 0 bases to trimming and J lost 0 bases; unmatched junction nucleotides: 5.

The chain combines TRBV19 with TRBJ1-4; the D is unclear. The length of the CDR3 is 18 residues. CDR1 and CDR2 (germline): LNHDA, SQIVND (reference sequence). The V end lost 3 bases, the J end lost 0 bases, and 17 bases lay between the germline ends. CDR3 in DNA: TGTGCCAGTAGTATGGACGGATTGTCGTTTGCAACTAATGAAAAACTGTTTTTT. Translating gives CASSMDGLSFATNEKLFF.

The V call is TRBV18, the J call TRBJ1-1, with a tentative D call TRBD1 (6 bases). With 2 bases removed from V and 6 bases from J, the gap between germline ends came to 13 bases. CDR3 length: 14 amino acids. CDR1 and CDR2 (germline): KGHSH, LQKENI. In DNA, the CDR3 is TGTGCCAGCTCACCAGCGGGGGCGACTTCTGAAGCTTTCTTT. Protein sequence: CASSPAGATSEAFF.

The V call is TRBV19, the J call TRBJ2-7; D is perhaps TRBD2 (5 bases). V gave up 3 bases and J gave up 5 bases, with 8 bases separating them. Germline-derived CDR1 and CDR2 are LNHDA and SQIVND (reference sequence). The CDR3 has 12 residues. The CDR3 loop reads CASSMSGDEQYF. Written as DNA, the CDR3 is TGTGCCAGTAGTATGTCCGGGGACGAGCAGTACTTC.

The V and J genes are TRBV6-5 and TRBJ1-1; no clear D gene. This CDR3 spans 15 amino acids. Trimming removed 5 bases from V and 1 base from J, with 14 bases in between. Looked up from germline, CDR1 is MNHEY and CDR2 is SVGAGI. This CDR3 is CASSPRPLGNTEAFF. CDR3 coding DNA: TGTGCCAGCAGTCCAAGGCCCCTAGGGAACACTGAAGCTTTCTTT.

The V and J genes are TRBV5-6 and TRBJ1-2; D remains ambiguous. This CDR3 is built from 12 residues. The germline V gene has CDR1 SGHDT and CDR2 YYEEEE. The V end was cut by 7 bases, the J end by 3 bases, with 10 bases between. The DNA of the CDR3 is TGTGCCAGCTCCAGCACAGACTATGGCTACACCTTC. Protein product: CASSSTDYGYTF.

This chain links TRBV4-1 with TRBJ2-7; 9 bases are a match to TRBD1. Germline values: CDR1 MGHRA, CDR2 YSYEKL. The CDR3 runs to 14 residues. Trimming cost V 3 bases and J 5 bases; bases outside gene matches: 5. In DNA form, the CDR3 reads TGCGCCAGCAGCCACCCGGGACAGGGCGACGAGCAGTACTTC. Its protein is CASSHPGQGDEQYF.

The chain uses TRBV29-1 and TRBJ2-3, with a possible D match to TRBD2 (5 bases). Germline V lookup: CDR1 SQVTM, CDR2 ANQGSEA. This CDR3 is built from 12 residues. The V and J ends lost 2 bases and 3 bases respectively, with 6 bases between them. The CDR3 nucleotides are TGCAGCGTTGAACGAGGGACAGATACGCAGTATTTT. This sequence encodes CSVERGTDTQYF.

In DNA, the CDR3 is TGTGCCAGCAGCGAAGTGAGCTCCTACAATGAGCAGTTCTTC. Amino acid sequence: CASSEVSSYNEQFF. The chain couples TRBV9 to TRBJ2-1; D is unresolved. Trimming shortened V by 3 bases and J by 0 bases, and 7 bases separated the two germline ends. The CDR3 runs to 14 residues. Germline CDR1 and CDR2: SGDLS and YYNGEE.

The chain recombines TRBV4-1 with TRBJ2-3; unclear D gene. V shed 3 bases and J shed 2 bases, with 6 bases lying between them. Germline V lookup: CDR1 MGHRA, CDR2 YSYEKL. This CDR3 has 13 amino acids. In DNA form, the CDR3 reads TGCGCCAGCAGCCAGCCAAACACAGATACGCAGTATTTT. This sequence encodes CASSQPNTDTQYF.

This clone appeared a single time. The chain uses TRBV9 and TRBJ2-1, with a possible D match to TRBD2 (6 bases). The CDR3 runs 14 residues. Between the trimmed V and J ends, which lost 0 bases and 7 bases, there was a span of 11 bases. Germline V CDR1 and CDR2: SGDLS, YYNGEE. For the CDR3, the DNA is TGTGCCAGCAGCGTAGCTCGGGAGTGGAATGAGCAGTTCTTC. Amino acids: CASSVAREWNEQFF.

J is TRBJ1-2 and V is TRBV25-1; D may be TRBD1 (6 bases). This CDR3 spans 17 amino acids. Germline CDR1 and CDR2: MGHDK and SYGVNS. V was clipped by 2 bases and J by 6 bases, with 22 bases between them. CDR3 coding DNA: TGTGCCAGCAGTGAAGGTTGGGGGGCAGAAGGCTTGAATGGCTACACCTTC. Translating gives CASSEGWGAEGLNGYTF.

A note on this clone: One end of the junction varies from germline; a read error may be responsible. The rearrangement links TRBV29-1 to TRBJ2-5; D possibly matches TRBD1 or TRBD2 (5 bases each). CDR3 size: 13 residues. CDR1 is SQVTM and CDR2 is ANQGSEA in the germline V gene. CDR3: CSVEGTVKETQYF. The CDR3 region has the DNA TGCAGCGTAGAAGGGACGGTGAAAGAGACCCAGTACTTC.

A few counts support this clone. The rearrangement uses TRBV6-4 and TRBJ2-2; 9 bases are shared with TRBD1. Germline V lookup: CDR1 MRHNA, CDR2 SNTAGT. The CDR3 is 16 residues long. V trimming: 2 bases; J trimming: 3 bases; junction bases outside the gene matches: 4. CDR3 nucleotides: TGTGCCAGCAGTGACACATGGACAGGGGACACCGGGGAGCTGTTTTTT. It yields the protein CASSDTWTGDTGELFF.

This clone was detected a few times. The same CDR3 is also encoded by other DNA sequences in this sample. The chain recombines TRBV9 with TRBJ2-5, with D possibly being TRBD1 (6 bases). The CDR3 is made up of 14 amino acids. The V end lost 0 bases, the J end lost 3 bases, and 9 bases lay between the germline ends. Per the germline V gene, CDR1 is SGDLS and CDR2 is YYNGEE. CDR3 DNA: TGTGCCAGCAGCGTAGAGGGGGTAGAAGAGACCCAGTACTTC. Protein sequence: CASSVEGVEETQYF.

The V gene is TRBV4-1, the J gene TRBJ1-1; D not certain. Looked up from germline, CDR1 is MGHRA and CDR2 is YSYEKL. This CDR3 contains 11 residues. Trimming shortened V by 2 bases and J by 4 bases, and 2 bases separated the two germline ends. The CDR3, as DNA: TGCGCCAGCAGCCAATCCACTGAAGCTTTCTTT. Its protein product is CASSQSTEAFF.

This chain connects TRBV13 to TRBJ2-7; the D is unclear. The CDR3 extends over 12 amino acids. Trimming pared 6 bases from V and 2 bases from J, leaving 8 bases between. Germline V gives CDR1 PRHDT, CDR2 FYEKMQ (reference sequence). CDR3 amino acids: CASRMQTYEQYF. In DNA, the CDR3 is TGTGCCAGCAGAATGCAAACCTACGAGCAGTACTTC.

The chain carries TRBV10-3 and TRBJ2-7; D is unclear. Looked up from germline, CDR1 is ENHRY and CDR2 is SYGVKD. The CDR3 has 15 residues. Trimming left V 2 bases short and J 0 bases short, with 11 bases between. CDR3 residues: CAISEVATSSYEQYF. The CDR3 DNA reads as TGTGCCATCAGTGAGGTAGCTACCAGCTCCTACGAGCAGTACTTC.

V gene TRBV7-9 combines with J gene TRBJ2-7, with D hard to call. Trimming stripped 6 bases from V and 2 bases from J, with 8 bases between. Germline-derived CDR1 and CDR2 are SEHNR and FQNEAQ (reference sequence). The CDR3 sequence is 12 residues long. The CDR3 DNA is TGTGCCAGCAGTTCTAATGCCTACGAGCAGTACTTC. Residues: CASSSNAYEQYF. The variable domain in full, with the rest retrieved from reference TRBV7-9 and TRBJ2-7, is DTGVSQNPRHKITKRGQNVTFRCDPISEHNRLYWYRQTLGQGPEFLTYFQNEAQLEKSRLLSDRFSAERPKGSFSTLEIQRTEQGDSAMYLCASSSNAYEQYFGPGTRLTVT.

CDR3 in amino acids: CASSQRDISYEQYF. CDR3 coding DNA: TGCGCCAGCAGCCAAAGAGACATTTCCTACGAGCAGTACTTC. The chain links TRBV4-1 to TRBJ2-7; D gene unclear. The length of the CDR3 is 14 residues. CDR1 is MGHRA, CDR2 YSYEKL, per germline. Trimming left V 2 bases short and J 1 base short, with 9 bases between.

The CDR3 reads CASSDVGTRDYNEQFF. The CDR3 DNA is TGCGCCAGCAGCGATGTCGGGACTAGGGACTACAATGAGCAGTTCTTC. V usage is TRBV5-1 and J usage is TRBJ2-1, with 8 bases aligning to TRBD2. Looked up from germline, CDR1 is SGHRS and CDR2 is YFSETQ. V lost 4 bases, J lost 3 bases, and 9 bases stayed unmatched. This CDR3 has 16 amino acids. The whole variable domain, remainder taken from reference TRBV5-1 and TRBJ2-1, is KAGVTQTPRYLIKTRGQQVTLSCSPISGHRSVSWYQQTPGQGLQFLFEYFSETQRNKGNFPGRFSGRQFSNSRSEMNVSTLELGDSALYLCASSDVGTRDYNEQFFGPGTRLTVL.

V gene TRBV19 combines with J gene TRBJ1-5; a weak D match, TRBD1 (5 bases). The V gene lost 2 bases and the J gene lost 7 bases, with 9 bases spanning the gap. The CDR3 has 13 amino acids. CDR1 and CDR2 from the germline V gene are LNHDA and SQIVND (reference sequence). The chain's CDR3 is CASSISGNQPQHF. DNA for the CDR3: TGTGCCAGTAGTATATCAGGGAACCAGCCCCAGCATTTT. Full variable domain (outside the CDR3, taken from reference TRBV19 and TRBJ1-5): DGGITQSPKYLFRKEGQNVTLSCEQNLNHDAMYWYRQDPGQGLRLIYYSQIVNDFQKGDIAEGYSVSREKKESFPLTVTSAQKNPTAFYLCASSISGNQPQHFGDGTRLSIL.